The present T cell receptor beta chain was sequenced within a study of shared clonotypes between healthy human individuals. Method: immunoSEQ multiplex PCR; TCRdb's copy keeps in-frame clones and lacks some. In the table there are 2 million to 2.5 million clones, over 90% of which are singletons. Sequenced sample: naive CD4+ T cells from PBMCs. Subset denoted: CD45RA+ positively selected. The clonotype comes from a man aged 18 to 35 in good health. Some clones in this sample may be carry-over from other donors' samples.

CDR3 coding DNA: TGTGCCAGCAGCAAAGTTCGCCCCCCCCATGAAAAACTGTTTTTT. Translation: CASSKVRPPHEKLFF. The genes are TRBV21-1 and TRBJ1-4. TRBV21-1 is assigned pseudogene status. The CDR3 extends over 15 amino acids.